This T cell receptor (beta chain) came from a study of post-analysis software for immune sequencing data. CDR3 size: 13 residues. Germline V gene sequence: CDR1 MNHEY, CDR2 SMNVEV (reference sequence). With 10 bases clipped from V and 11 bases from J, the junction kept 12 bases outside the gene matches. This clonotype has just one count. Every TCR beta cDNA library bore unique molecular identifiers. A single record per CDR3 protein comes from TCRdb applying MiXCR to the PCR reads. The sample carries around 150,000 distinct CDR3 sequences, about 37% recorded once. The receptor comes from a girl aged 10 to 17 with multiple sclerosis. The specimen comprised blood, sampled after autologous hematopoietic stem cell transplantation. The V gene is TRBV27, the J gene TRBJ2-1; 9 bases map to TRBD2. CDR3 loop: CAIAQLAGLQQFF. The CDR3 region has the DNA TGTGCCATAGCCCAGCTAGCGGGGCTCCAGCAGTTCTTC.